These 17 T cell receptor beta chains were all obtained from the same sample, sequenced in a study of Tregs in tolerant kidney transplant recipients. The protocol was immunoSEQ multiplex PCR, while the TCRdb copy is restricted to in-frame clones and leaves out a portion. The sample's table shows about 30,000 clones. The sample was CD8+ T cells from blood, taken before the transplant. All receptors come from a human donor who received a combined kidney and bone marrow transplant.

Regarding this clone: The CDR3 extends 3 residues past the end of the read, so its final part is completed from the germline J gene. V gene TRBV7-3 combines with J gene TRBJ2-7, with 14 bases that match TRBD2. V was pared by 5 bases and J by 6 bases, with 3 bases of the junction left unmatched. CDR3 length: 14 residues. Germline CDR1 SGHTA, CDR2 FQGTGA. CDR3 DNA (partial): TGTGCCAGCAGCCAAGGACTAGCGGGAGGCGAG. Encoded protein: CASSQGLAGGE. From start to end, the CDR3 is CASSQGLAGGEQYF. The full variable domain, rest sourced from reference TRBV7-3 and TRBJ2-7, is GAGVSQTPSNKVTEKGKYVELRCDPISGHTALYWYRQSLGQGPEFLIYFQGTGAADDSGLPNDRFFAVRPEGSVSTLKIQRTERGDSAVYLCASSQGLAGGEQYFGPGTRLTVT.

As concerns this clone: The read is 3 residues too short to cover the CDR3 end, so that end is filled in from the germline J gene. V gene TRBV4-2 combines with J gene TRBJ2-1; 8 nucleotides agree with TRBD1. This CDR3 spans 15 amino acids. J gave up 9 bases and V 5 bases, and 12 bases lay outside the gene matches. Germline V gives CDR1 LGHNA, CDR2 YNFKEQ. CDR3 DNA (partial): TGTGCCAGCAGCTTACCGGACAGGGATTCAAGTGAG. Translating gives CASSLPDRDSSE. The whole CDR3 sequence reads CASSLPDRDSSEQFF.

To note about this clone: Sequencing ends 3 residues short of the CDR3 end; the germline J gene provides the rest. The genes are TRBV19 and TRBJ2-2; weak D call: TRBD2 (5 bases). V was pared by 4 bases and J by 6 bases, with 15 bases between. From germline, CDR1 is LNHDA and CDR2 SQIVND (reference sequence). The CDR3 runs 15 residues. The CDR3 bases that were read are TGTGCCAGTAGTACGGGCCGGGCTAGCTCCGGGGAG. Protein product: CASSTGRASSGE. The full-length CDR3 reads as CASSTGRASSGELFF.

With regard to this clone: The CDR3 goes on 3 residues after the read ends, and that part is filled in from the germline J gene. J is TRBJ2-7 and V is TRBV7-9; 7 bases agree with TRBD2. Germline V gives CDR1 SEHNR, CDR2 FQNEAQ (reference sequence). CDR3 length equals 14 residues. J gave up 2 bases and V 4 bases, and 5 bases lay outside the gene matches. The CDR3 bases that were read are TGTGCCAGCAGCTCGTTAGCGGGCGCCTACGAG. This sequence encodes CASSSLAGAYE. The entire CDR3 protein is CASSSLAGAYEQYF.

As regards this clone: The CDR3 end is not reached by the read, which stops 3 residues before it; the germline J gene fills it in. The chain employs TRBV7-3 and TRBJ2-7; TRBD1 matches at 10 bases. Unmatched junction bases numbered 3, after V lost 5 bases and J lost 2 bases. The CDR3 covers 14 residues. CDR1 and CDR2 from the germline V gene are SGHTA and FQGTGA. CDR3 DNA (partial): TGTGCCAGCAGCCTAGGGACAGGGGCCTACGAG. It specifies CASSLGTGAYE. The full CDR3 is CASSLGTGAYEQYF.

In regard to this clone: The missing CDR3 end, 3 residues past where the read stops, is filled in from the germline J gene. The rearrangement links TRBV20-1 to TRBJ2-7, with D unclear. Trimming removed 2 bases at V and 0 bases at J, with 11 bases between. Germline CDR1 reads DFQATT; CDR2 reads SNEGSKA (reference sequence). The CDR3 spans 14 residues. The covered CDR3 bases are TGCAGTGCTAGAATAACAGTAGGCTCCTACGAG. It translates to CSARITVGSYE. The full CDR3 reads CSARITVGSYEQYF.

A note on this clone: The CDR3 is cut off 3 residues early in the read; its end comes from the germline J gene. The rearrangement joins TRBV18 to TRBJ1-1; TRBD1 aligns across 8 bases. This CDR3 comprises 16 residues. With 3 bases clipped from V and 1 base from J, the junction kept 7 bases outside the gene matches. Germline values: CDR1 KGHSH, CDR2 LQKENI. CDR3 bases read: TGTGCCAGCTCACCTGGGACAGGACTACAGAACACTGAA. Translation gives CASSPGTGLQNTE. The full CDR3 protein reads CASSPGTGLQNTEAFF.

About this clone: The read is 3 residues too short to cover the CDR3 end, so that end is filled in from the germline J gene. J is TRBJ1-2 and V is TRBV29-1; 10 positions match TRBD1. The CDR3 loop spans 14 amino acids. Germline V CDR1 and CDR2: SQVTM, ANQGSEA. The sequenced CDR3 bases are TGCGGCTCCCGTGGGACAGGGGAGAGCTATGGC. Translated: CGSRGTGESYG. The whole CDR3 protein reads CGSRGTGESYGYTF.

As to this clone: The read ends 3 residues shy of where the CDR3 ends; the end is completed using the germline J gene. This chain uses TRBV7-9 with TRBJ2-1, with TRBD2 matching over 8 bases. After removal of 5 bases from V and 9 bases from J, the junction contained 12 bases not matched to a gene. CDR1 is SEHNR, CDR2 FQNEAQ, per germline (reference sequence). The CDR3 runs 15 residues. The CDR3 protein is CASSPGTREYGEQFF. CDR3 DNA (partial): TGTGCCAGCAGCCCCGGGACTAGAGAGTACGGTGAG.

With regard to this clone: From the germline J gene comes the end of the CDR3, since the read stops 3 residues before it. This rearrangement joins TRBV29-1 to TRBJ2-3, with 14 bases aligning to TRBD2. Germline values: CDR1 SQVTM, CDR2 ANQGSEA. The J segment lost 4 bases and the V segment lost 6 bases, leaving 15 bases of the junction unmatched. This CDR3 spans 18 amino acids. The part of the CDR3 DNA that was read is TGCAGCGTCTTGGGACTAGCGGGAGTGAGGAAGTTAGCAGATACG. Its protein is CSVLGLAGVRKLADT. The entire CDR3 reads CSVLGLAGVRKLADTQYF.

Concerning this clone itself: The read comes to an end 3 residues before the CDR3 does, leaving the germline J gene to fill in the end. The rearrangement joins TRBV7-9 to TRBJ2-7; D gene ambiguous. The ends were cut back, 4 bases at V and 0 bases at J, with 13 bases in the middle. Germline CDR1 reads SEHNR; CDR2 reads FQNEAQ (reference sequence). There are 15 residues in the CDR3. CDR3 region: CASSSFGQSSYEQYF. CDR3 bases read: TGTGCCAGCAGCTCCTTTGGGCAGAGCTCCTACGAG.

Comment on this clone: The CDR3 end falls 3 residues outside the read, so it is completed with the germline J gene. The chain is built from TRBV20-1 and TRBJ2-7; TRBD2 aligns across 10 bases. V shed 0 bases, J shed 3 bases, and the junction held 5 bases outside the gene matches. In germline, CDR1 is DFQATT, CDR2 SNEGSKA (reference sequence). The CDR3 extends over 15 amino acids. The CDR3 loop is CSARDPGLASYEQYF. The sequenced part of the CDR3 DNA is TGCAGTGCTAGAGATCCGGGACTAGCGAGCTACGAG.

About this clone itself: Sequencing ends 3 residues short of the CDR3 end; the germline J gene provides the rest. This sequence joins TRBV29-1 and TRBJ2-7; 10 bases match TRBD2. The CDR3 contains 15 residues. The germline V gene has CDR1 SQVTM and CDR2 ANQGSEA. Unmatched junction bases numbered 9, after V lost 2 bases and J lost 5 bases. CDR3 DNA (partial): TGCAGCGTTGAATCCGCTAGCGGGAGTGATCACGAG. This sequence encodes CSVESASGSDHE. The entire CDR3 is CSVESASGSDHEQYF.

Details on this clone: Read coverage stops 3 residues before the CDR3 terminus; the germline J gene supplies the remainder. The J gene is TRBJ2-1, the V gene TRBV5-6, with 12 positions matching TRBD2. Germline V gene sequence: CDR1 SGHDT, CDR2 YYEEEE. The trim removed 4 bases at V and 7 bases at J, leaving 6 bases unmatched. CDR3 length equals 15 residues. CDR3 sequence reads: CASSLRLAGVNEQFF. CDR3 bases read: TGTGCCAGCAGCCTTCGACTAGCGGGAGTGAATGAG.

Details on this clone: The read ends 3 residues shy of where the CDR3 ends; the end is completed using the germline J gene. The rearrangement joins TRBV20-1 to TRBJ2-1; TRBD2 is a possible D gene (5 bases). Trimming removed 4 bases from V and 4 bases from J, with 14 bases in between. Germline CDR1 and CDR2: DFQATT and SNEGSKA (reference sequence). The CDR3 spans 14 residues. This CDR3 is CSAISERTYNEQFF. The covered CDR3 bases are TGCAGTGCTATCTCCGAGCGGACTTACAATGAG.

As concerns this clone: The read ends 3 residues early relative to the CDR3; the germline J gene fills the gap. The chain employs TRBV5-1 and TRBJ1-1, with a possible D match to TRBD1 (6 bases). CDR3 length: 14 amino acids. The V and J ends lost 0 bases and 0 bases respectively, with 6 bases between them. CDR1 is SGHRS, CDR2 YFSETQ, per germline. CDR3 protein: CASSLDRVNTEAFF. The covered CDR3 bases are TGCGCCAGCAGCTTGGACAGGGTGAACACTGAA.

Notes on this clone: The read terminates 3 residues ahead of where the CDR3 ends, so the germline J gene completes it. This chain joins TRBV16 and TRBJ2-1; TRBD2 aligns across 12 bases. The germline V gene has CDR1 KGHSY and CDR2 FQNENV. J lost 7 bases, V lost 5 bases, and 6 bases had no gene match. The CDR3 has 15 amino acids. This chain's CDR3 is CASSLTSGSGNEQFF. The CDR3 bases that were read are TGTGCCAGCAGCTTGACTAGCGGGAGTGGTAATGAG.